This TCR beta chain stems from a study of control samples from healthy donors and cancer patients (dated by TCRdb to between 2020 and 2021). The method behind the library was the immunoSEQ multiplex PCR assay. TCRdb took this table from immuneACCESS and kept in-frame rearrangements with V and J called. Such tables lack part of the clones; where checked against another copy, unresolved V genes explain under half of the gap, and the rest is unexplained. For this sample there are over 70,000 clones; around 90% appear just once. 8.5% to 10% of the sample lies in the top ten. For this clone: The target of this receptor is not known. The record has no base qualities; no much larger clone is one base away.

The receptor was derived from a woman between 50 and 59 years old with colorectal cancer. Sample: PBMCs.

The DNA sequence follows: TGTGCCAGCATGCGGGGGTCGGGGACCGGGGAGCTGTTTTTT. The resulting protein is CASMRGSGTGELFF. The rearrangement joined TRBV11-3 to TRBJ2-2; 7 of the junction bases match TRBD2. The cysteine opens and the phenylalanine closes a CDR3 of 14 amino acids. Kept here is only the CDR3 DNA, which spans 42 bases and is read in frame from base 1. V and J are trimmed by 7 bases and 5 bases, and the gene matches miss 7 bases of the junction. The germline V gene yields SGHNT for CDR1 and YENEEA for CDR2.